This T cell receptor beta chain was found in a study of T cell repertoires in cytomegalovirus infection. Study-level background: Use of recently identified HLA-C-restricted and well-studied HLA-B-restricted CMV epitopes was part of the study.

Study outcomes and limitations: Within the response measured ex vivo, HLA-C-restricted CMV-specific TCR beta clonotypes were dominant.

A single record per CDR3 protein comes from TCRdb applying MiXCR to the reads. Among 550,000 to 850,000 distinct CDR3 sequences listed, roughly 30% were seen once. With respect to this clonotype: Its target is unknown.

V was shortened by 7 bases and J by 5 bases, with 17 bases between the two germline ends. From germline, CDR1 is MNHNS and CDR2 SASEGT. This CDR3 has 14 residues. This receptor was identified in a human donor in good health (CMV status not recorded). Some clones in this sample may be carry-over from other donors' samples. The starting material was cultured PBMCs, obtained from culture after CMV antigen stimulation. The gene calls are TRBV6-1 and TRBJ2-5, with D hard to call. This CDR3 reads CASTLLGIHETQYF. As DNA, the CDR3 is TGTGCCAGCACCCTTCTAGGTATCCACGAGACCCAGTACTTC.